Relative to its sample, the clone carrying this TCR beta chain is large. What it binds is not known. The observed sequence ends 3 residues before the CDR3 terminus, with the missing tail filled in from the germline J gene. Here immunoSEQ multiplex PCR was the method, and the copy in TCRdb shows in-frame clones only, minus some. The sample presents around 19,000 clones, none singletons. This record belongs to a study of T cell clonality in common variable immunodeficiency. The V and J ends lost 6 bases and 2 bases respectively, with 18 bases between them. The length of the CDR3 is 16 residues. Germline values: CDR1 SGDLS, CDR2 YYNGEE. Points from the study as a whole: Common variable immunodeficiency TCR beta sequences reportedly had fewer deletions and N-nucleotide insertions.

The sequence was obtained from a human donor with common variable immunodeficiency. The chain employs TRBV9 and TRBJ1-3; perhaps TRBD1 as D (5 bases). Sequencing was performed on peripheral blood mononuclear cells. The CDR3 sequence is CASTPNPGLPGNTIYF. CDR3 DNA, as far as it was read: TGTGCCAGCACACCAAATCCAGGGCTCCCTGGAAACACC.